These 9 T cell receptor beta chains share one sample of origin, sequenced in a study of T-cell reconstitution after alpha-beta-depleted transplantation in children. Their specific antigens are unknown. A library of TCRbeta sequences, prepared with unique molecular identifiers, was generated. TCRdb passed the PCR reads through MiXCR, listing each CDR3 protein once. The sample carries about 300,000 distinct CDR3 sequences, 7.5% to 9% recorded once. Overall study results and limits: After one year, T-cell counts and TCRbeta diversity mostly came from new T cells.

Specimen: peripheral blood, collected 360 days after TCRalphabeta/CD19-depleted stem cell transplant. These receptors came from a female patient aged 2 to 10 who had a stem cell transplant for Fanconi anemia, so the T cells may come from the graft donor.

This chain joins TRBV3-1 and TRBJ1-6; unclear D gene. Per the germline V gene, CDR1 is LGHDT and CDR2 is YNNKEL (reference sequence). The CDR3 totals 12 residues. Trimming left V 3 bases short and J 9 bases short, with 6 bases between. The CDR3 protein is CASSHRVSPLHF. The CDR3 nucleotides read TGTGCCAGCAGCCACCGGGTTTCACCCCTCCACTTT.

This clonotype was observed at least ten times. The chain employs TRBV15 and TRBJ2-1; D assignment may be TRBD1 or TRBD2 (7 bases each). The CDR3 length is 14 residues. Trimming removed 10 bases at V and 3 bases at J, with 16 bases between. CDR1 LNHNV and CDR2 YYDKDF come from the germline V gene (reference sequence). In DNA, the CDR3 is TGTGCCATCGCCAGGGGGGGCCTCTACAATGAGCAGTTCTTC. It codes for CAIARGGLYNEQFF.

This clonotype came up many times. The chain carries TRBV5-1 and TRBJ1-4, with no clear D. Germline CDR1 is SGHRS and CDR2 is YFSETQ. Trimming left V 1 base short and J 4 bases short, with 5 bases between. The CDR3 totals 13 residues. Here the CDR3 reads CASSLSGNEKLFF. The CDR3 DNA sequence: TGCGCCAGCAGCTTGAGCGGTAATGAAAAACTGTTTTTT.

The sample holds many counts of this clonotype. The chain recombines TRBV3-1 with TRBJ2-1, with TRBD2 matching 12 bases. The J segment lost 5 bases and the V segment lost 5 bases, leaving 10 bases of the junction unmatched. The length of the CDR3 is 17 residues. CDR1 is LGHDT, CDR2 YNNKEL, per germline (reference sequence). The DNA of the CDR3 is TGTGCCAGCAGCTCCCGTCAACTAGCGGGGGGAAACAATGAGCAGTTCTTC. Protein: CASSSRQLAGGNNEQFF.

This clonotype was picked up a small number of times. The CDR3 region is CASSLNSRGLTGNEQFF. CDR3 coding DNA: TGTGCCAGCAGCTTAAATAGCCGGGGACTAACGGGGAATGAGCAGTTCTTC. The rearrangement links TRBV7-9 to TRBJ2-1; 7 bases match TRBD2. This CDR3 region has 17 residues. The V gene end was trimmed by 2 bases and the J gene end by 7 bases; junction bases not matched to a gene: 14. The germline CDR1 and CDR2 sequences are SEHNR and FQNEAQ (reference sequence).

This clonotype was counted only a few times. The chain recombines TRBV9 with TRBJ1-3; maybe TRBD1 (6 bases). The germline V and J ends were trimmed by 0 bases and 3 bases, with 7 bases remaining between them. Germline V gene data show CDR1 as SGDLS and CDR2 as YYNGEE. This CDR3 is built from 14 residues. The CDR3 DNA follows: TGTGCCAGCAGCGTAGGAGGGGGTGGAAACACCATATATTTT. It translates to CASSVGGGGNTIYF.

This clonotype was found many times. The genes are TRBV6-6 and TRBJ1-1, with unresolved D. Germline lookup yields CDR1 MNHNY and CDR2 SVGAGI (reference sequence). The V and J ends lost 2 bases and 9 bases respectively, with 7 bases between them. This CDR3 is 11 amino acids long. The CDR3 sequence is CASSYLVQAFF. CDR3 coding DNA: TGTGCCAGCAGTTACCTCGTTCAAGCTTTCTTT.

The chain's CDR3 is CASLFSQNEDGYTF. In DNA form, the CDR3 reads TGTGCCAGCTTATTTTCCCAAAACGAGGATGGCTACACCTTC. This sequence joins TRBV6-1 and TRBJ1-2; no firm D call. CDR1 and CDR2 from the germline V gene are MNHNS and SASEGT. V was shortened by 8 bases and J by 6 bases, with 19 bases between the two germline ends. There are 14 residues in the CDR3.

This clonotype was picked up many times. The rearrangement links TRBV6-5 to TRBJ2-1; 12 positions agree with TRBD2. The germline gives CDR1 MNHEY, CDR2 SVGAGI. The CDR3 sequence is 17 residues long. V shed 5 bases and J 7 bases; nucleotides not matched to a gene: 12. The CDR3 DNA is TGTGCCAGCAGTACGGTGGCTAGCGGGGGGGCGAATAATGAGCAGTTCTTC. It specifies CASSTVASGGANNEQFF.